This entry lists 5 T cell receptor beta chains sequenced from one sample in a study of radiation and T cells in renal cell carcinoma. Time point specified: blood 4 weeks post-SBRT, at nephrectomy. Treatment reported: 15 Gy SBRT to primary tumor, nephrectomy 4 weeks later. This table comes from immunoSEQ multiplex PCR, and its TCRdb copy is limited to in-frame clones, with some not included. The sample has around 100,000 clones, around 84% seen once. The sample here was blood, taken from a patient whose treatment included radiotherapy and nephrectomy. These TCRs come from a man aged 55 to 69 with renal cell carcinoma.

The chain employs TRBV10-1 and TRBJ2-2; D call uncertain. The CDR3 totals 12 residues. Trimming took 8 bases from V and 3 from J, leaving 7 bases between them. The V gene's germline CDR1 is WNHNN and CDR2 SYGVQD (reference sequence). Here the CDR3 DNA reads TGCGCCAGCGCGTCGGACACCGGGGAGCTGTTTTTT. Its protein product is CASASDTGELFF.

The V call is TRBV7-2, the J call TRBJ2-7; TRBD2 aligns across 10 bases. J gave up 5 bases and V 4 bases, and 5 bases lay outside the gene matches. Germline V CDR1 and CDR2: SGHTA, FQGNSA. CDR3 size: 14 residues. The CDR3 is CASSSLAGVDEQYF. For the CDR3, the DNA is TGTGCCAGCAGCTCGCTAGCGGGAGTCGACGAGCAGTACTTC.

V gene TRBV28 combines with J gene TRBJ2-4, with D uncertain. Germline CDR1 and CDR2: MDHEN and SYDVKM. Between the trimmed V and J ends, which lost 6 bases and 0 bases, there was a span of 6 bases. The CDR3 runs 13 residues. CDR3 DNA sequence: TGTGCCAGCAGGAACCTAGCCAAAAACATTCAGTACTTC. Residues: CASRNLAKNIQYF.

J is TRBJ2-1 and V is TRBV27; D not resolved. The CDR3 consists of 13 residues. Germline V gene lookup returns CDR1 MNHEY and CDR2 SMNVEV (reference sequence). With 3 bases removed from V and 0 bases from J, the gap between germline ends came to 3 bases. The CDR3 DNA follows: TGTGCCAGCAGTTTCAGCTCCTACAATGAGCAGTTCTTC. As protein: CASSFSSYNEQFF.

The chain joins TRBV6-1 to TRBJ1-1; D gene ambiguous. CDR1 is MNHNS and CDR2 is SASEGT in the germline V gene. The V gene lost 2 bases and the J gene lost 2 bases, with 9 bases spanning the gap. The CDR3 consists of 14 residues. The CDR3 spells CASSELAGNTEAFF. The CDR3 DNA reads TGTGCCAGCAGTGAACTGGCAGGAAACACTGAAGCTTTCTTT.